This TCR beta chain originates from a study of Ad26.COV2.S vaccination and SARS-CoV-2 variants. Only in-frame clones appear in the TCRdb table, and some are missing; sequencing was by immunoSEQ multiplex PCR. The sample records around 340,000 clones, around 88% being singletons. Concerning this clone: What it binds is not known.

General study findings and limits: Similar non-spike TCR breadth was seen in vaccine and placebo recipients.

V was pared by 4 bases and J by 13 bases, with 13 bases between. This CDR3 is 10 amino acids long. Germline CDR1 SQVTM, CDR2 ANQGSEA. Specified treatment: some 20 received Ad26.COV2.S at low or high dose, single or two shots; 5 received placebo; per-sample allocation not given. The samples were gathered on day 63 after the first injection of vaccine or placebo. The chain carries TRBV29-1 and TRBJ1-2; D is uncertain. Specimen: peripheral blood, collected in a trial of Ad26.COV2.S vaccine versus placebo. This clonotype originated in a person between 18 and 59 years old who received the Ad26.COV2.S COVID-19 vaccine or a placebo. CDR3 nucleotides: TGCAGCGTTGCCTCTTGGGCCCTCACCTTC. It codes for CSVASWALTF.